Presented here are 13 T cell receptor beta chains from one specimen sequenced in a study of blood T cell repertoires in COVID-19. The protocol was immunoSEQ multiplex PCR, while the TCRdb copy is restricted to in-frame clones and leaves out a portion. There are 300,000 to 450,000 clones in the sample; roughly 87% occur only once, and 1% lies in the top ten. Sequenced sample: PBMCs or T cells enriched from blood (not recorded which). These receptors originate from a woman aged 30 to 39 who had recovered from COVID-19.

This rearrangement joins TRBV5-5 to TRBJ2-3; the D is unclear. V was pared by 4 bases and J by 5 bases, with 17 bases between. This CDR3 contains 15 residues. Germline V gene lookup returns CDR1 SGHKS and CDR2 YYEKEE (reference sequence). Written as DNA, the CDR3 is TGTGCCAGCAGCCTCACATTAGCTGGTATAGATACGCAGTATTTT. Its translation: CASSLTLAGIDTQYF.

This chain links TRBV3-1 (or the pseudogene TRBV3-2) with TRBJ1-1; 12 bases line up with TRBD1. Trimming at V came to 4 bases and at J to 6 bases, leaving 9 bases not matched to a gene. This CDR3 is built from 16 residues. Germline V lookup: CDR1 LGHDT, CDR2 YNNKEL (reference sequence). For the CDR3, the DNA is TGTGCCAGCAGCCCACGGGACAGGGGGCGCCTGGCTGAAGCTTTCTTT. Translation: CASSPRDRGRLAEAFF.

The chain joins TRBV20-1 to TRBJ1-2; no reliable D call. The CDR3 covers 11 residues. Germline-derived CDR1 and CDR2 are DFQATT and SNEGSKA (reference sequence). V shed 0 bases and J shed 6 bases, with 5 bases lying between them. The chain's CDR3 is CSARDIDGYTF. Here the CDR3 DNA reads TGCAGTGCTAGAGATATTGATGGCTACACCTTC.

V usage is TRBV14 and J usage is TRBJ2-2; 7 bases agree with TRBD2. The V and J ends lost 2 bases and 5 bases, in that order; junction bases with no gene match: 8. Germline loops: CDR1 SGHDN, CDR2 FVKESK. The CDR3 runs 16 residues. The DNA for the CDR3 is TGTGCCAGCAGCCAATTTACCCTCGGGGGGACCGGGGAGCTGTTTTTT. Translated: CASSQFTLGGTGELFF.

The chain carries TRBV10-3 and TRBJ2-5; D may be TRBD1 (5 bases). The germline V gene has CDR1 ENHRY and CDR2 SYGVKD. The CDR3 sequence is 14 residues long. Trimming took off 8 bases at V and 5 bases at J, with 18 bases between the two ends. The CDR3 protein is CAISRQLGYETQYF. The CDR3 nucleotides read TGTGCCATCTCGAGACAGTTGGGGTACGAGACCCAGTACTTC.

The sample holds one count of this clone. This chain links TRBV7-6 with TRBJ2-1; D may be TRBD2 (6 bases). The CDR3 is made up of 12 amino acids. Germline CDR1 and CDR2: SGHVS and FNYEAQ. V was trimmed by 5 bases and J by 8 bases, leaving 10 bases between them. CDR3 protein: CASSVRGYEQFF. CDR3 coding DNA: TGTGCCAGCAGCGTCCGGGGGTATGAGCAGTTCTTC.

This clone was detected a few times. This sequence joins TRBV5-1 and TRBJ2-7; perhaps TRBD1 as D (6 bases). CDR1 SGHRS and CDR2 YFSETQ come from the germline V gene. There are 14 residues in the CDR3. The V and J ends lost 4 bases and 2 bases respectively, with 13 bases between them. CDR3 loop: CASSGGQLTYEQYF. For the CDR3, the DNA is TGCGCCAGCAGCGGAGGACAGCTTACCTACGAGCAGTACTTC.

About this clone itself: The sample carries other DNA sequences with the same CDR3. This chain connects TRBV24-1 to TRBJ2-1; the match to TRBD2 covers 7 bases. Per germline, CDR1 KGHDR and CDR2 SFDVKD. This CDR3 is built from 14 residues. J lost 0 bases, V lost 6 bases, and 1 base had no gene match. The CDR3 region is CATSSSGSYNEQFF. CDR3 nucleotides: TGTGCCACCAGTTCTAGCGGCTCCTACAATGAGCAGTTCTTC.

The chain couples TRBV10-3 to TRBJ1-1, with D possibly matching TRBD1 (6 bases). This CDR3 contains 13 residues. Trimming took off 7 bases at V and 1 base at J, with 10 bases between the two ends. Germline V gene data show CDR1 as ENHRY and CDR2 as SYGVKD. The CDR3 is CAIKKGENTEAFF. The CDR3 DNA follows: TGTGCCATCAAAAAGGGGGAGAACACTGAAGCTTTCTTT.

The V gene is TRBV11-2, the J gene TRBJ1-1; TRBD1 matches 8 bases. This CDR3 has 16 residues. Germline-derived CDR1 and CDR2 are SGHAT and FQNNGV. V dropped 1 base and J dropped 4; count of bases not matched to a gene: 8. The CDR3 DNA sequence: TGTGCCAGCAGCTTAGTGGCAGGGGGCTGGGGCACTGAAGCTTTCTTT. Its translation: CASSLVAGGWGTEAFF.

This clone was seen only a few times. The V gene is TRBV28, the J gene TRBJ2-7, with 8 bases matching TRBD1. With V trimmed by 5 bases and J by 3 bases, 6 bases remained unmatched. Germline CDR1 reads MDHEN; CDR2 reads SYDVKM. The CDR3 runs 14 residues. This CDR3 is CASSRQGWIYEQYF. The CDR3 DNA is TGTGCCAGCAGTCGACAGGGGTGGATCTACGAGCAGTACTTC.

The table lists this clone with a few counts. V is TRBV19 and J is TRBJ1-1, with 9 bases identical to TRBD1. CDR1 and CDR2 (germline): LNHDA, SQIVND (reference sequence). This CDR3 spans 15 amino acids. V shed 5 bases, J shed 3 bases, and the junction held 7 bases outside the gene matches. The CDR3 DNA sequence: TGTGCCAGTAGTTTCCCCGGACAGGGGTACACTGAAGCTTTCTTT. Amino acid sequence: CASSFPGQGYTEAFF.

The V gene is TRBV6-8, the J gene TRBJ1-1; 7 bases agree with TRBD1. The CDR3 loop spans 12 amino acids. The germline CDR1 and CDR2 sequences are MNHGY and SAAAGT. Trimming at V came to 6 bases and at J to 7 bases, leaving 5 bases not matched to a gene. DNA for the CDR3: TGTGCCAGCAGACCGACAGGGAATGAAGCTTTCTTT. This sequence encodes CASRPTGNEAFF.